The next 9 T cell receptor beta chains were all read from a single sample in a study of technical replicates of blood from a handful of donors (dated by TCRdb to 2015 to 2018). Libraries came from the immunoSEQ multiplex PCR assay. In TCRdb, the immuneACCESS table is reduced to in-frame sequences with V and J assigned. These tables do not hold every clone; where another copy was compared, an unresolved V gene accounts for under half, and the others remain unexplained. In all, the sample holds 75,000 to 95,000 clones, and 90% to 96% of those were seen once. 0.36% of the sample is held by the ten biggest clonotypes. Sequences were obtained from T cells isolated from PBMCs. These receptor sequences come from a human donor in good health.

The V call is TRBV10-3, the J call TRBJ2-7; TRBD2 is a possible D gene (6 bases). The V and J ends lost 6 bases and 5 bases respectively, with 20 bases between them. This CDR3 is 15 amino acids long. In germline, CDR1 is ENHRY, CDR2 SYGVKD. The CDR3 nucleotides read TGTGCCATCAGGCCCCGGGAGTTAGGAAGGAACGAGCAGTACTTC. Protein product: CAIRPRELGRNEQYF.

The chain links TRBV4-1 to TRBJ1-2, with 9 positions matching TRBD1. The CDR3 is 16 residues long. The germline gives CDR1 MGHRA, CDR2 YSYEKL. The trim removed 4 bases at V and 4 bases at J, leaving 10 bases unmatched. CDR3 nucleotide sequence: TGCGCCAGCAGCCTGAGTAGGGACAGGGACATCTATGGCTACACCTTC. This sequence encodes CASSLSRDRDIYGYTF.

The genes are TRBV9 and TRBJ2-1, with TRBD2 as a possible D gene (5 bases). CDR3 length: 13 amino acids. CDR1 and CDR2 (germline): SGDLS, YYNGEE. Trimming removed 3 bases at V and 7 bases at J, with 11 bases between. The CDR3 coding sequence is TGTGCCAGCAGCGGCCGACTACAAAATGAGCAGTTCTTC. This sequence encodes CASSGRLQNEQFF.

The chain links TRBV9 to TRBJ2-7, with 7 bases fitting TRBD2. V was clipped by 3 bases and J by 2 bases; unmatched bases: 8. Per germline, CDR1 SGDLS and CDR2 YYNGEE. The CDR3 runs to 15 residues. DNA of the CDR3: TGTGCCAGCAGCGCGTCTCCTGGGACTACCTACGAGCAGTACTTC. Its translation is CASSASPGTTYEQYF.

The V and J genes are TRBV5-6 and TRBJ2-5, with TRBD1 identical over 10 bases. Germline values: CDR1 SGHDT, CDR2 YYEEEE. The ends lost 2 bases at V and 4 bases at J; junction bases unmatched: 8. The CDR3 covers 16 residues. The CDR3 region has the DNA TGTGCCAGCAGCTTTAGTGGGACAGGGGTTCTAGAGACCCAGTACTTC. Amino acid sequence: CASSFSGTGVLETQYF.

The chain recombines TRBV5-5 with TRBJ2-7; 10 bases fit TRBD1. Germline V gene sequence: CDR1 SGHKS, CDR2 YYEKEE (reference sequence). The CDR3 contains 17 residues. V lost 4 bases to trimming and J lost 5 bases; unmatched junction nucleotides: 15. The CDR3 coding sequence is TGTGCCAGCAGCCGGCCGGGACAGGGGAACAATCACCACGAGCAGTACTTC. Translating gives CASSRPGQGNNHHEQYF.

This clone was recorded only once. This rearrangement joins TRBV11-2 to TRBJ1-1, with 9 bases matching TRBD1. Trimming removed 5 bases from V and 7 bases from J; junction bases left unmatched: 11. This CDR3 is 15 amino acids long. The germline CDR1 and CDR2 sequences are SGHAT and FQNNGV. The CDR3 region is CASSPPRDRDNEAFF. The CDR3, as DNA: TGTGCCAGCAGCCCACCCCGGGACAGGGACAATGAAGCTTTCTTT.

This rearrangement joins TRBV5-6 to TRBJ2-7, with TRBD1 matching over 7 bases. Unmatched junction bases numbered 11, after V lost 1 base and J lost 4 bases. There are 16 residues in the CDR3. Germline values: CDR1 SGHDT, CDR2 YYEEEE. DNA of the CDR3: TGTGCCAGCAGCTTGTTACGGGACAGTAGGTTATACGAGCAGTACTTC. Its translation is CASSLLRDSRLYEQYF.

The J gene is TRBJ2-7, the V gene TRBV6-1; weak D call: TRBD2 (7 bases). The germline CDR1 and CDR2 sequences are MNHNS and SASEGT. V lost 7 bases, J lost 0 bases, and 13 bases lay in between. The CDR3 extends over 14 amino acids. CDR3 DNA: TGTGCCAGCACGACAGGCGGGAGCTCCTACGAGCAGTACTTC. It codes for CASTTGGSSYEQYF.